Listed below are T cell receptor beta chains from one sample, sequenced in a study of radiation and T cells in renal cell carcinoma. Generated by immunoSEQ multiplex PCR, the TCRdb table keeps only in-frame clones and is missing some. Here the sample spans approximately 140,000 clones, around four fifths being singletons. This specimen was blood, taken from a patient whose treatment included radiotherapy and nephrectomy. These receptors were obtained from a woman aged 45-59 years with renal cell carcinoma. The CDR3 runs from the conserved cysteine through the conserved F or W. A D gene is named only where the DNA matches it firmly. Some rows mark clone size as missing; the rest say once, few, many or name a class of expanded clone.

>NA|TRBJ1-4|TRBV11-2|NA
CASSLDWDEKLFF
TGTGCCAGCAGCTTAGACTGGGATGAAAAACTGTTTTTT
>once|TRBJ2-7|TRBV5-5|NA
CASSLEGSGLSYEQYF
TGTGCCAGCAGCTTGGAAGGAAGCGGGCTGTCATACGAGCAGTACTTC
>NA|TRBJ1-1|TRBV9|NA
CASSVDRGNEAFF
TGTGCCAGCAGCGTAGATAGGGGAAACGAAGCTTTCTTT
>NA|TRBJ2-3|TRBV6-5|TRBD2
CASSCAGDTSQCTQYF
TGTGCCAGCAGTTGCGCGGGGGATACCTCACAATGTACGCAGTATTTT
>once|TRBJ1-5|TRBV19|NA
CASATGKGQPQHF
TGTGCCAGCGCCACAGGGAAGGGTCAGCCCCAGCATTTT
>NA|TRBJ2-2|TRBV4-3|NA
CASSQRWEVDTGELFF
TGCGCCAGCAGCCAAAGGTGGGAGGTGGACACCGGGGAGCTGTTTTTT
>NA|TRBJ2-5|TRBV6-1|NA
CASSEALSSLGTQYF
TGTGCCAGCAGTGAAGCGCTTAGCAGCCTGGGGACCCAGTACTTC
>few|TRBJ1-3|TRBV7-2|TRBD1
CASSRQGNDGNTIYF
TGTGCCAGCAGTCGACAGGGTAACGACGGAAACACCATATATTTT
>NA|TRBJ2-1|TRBV25-1|NA
CASSEWTSSDEQFF
TGTGCCAGCAGTGAATGGACCTCCTCGGATGAGCAGTTCTTC
>NA|TRBJ2-7|TRBV5-1|TRBD2
CASTKSGRAVDEQYF
TGCGCCAGCACCAAGTCCGGGAGGGCCGTAGACGAGCAGTACTTC
>NA|TRBJ1-1|TRBV5-4|NA
CASSLAGGVEAFF
TGTGCCAGCAGCTTGGCCGGGGGAGTAGAAGCTTTCTTT
>NA|TRBJ1-1|TRBV5-6|NA
CASSLDGGNTEAFF
TGTGCCAGCAGCTTGGACGGGGGTAATACTGAAGCTTTCTTT
>NA|TRBJ1-2|TRBV5-4|NA
CASSLENYGYTF
TGTGCCAGCAGCTTAGAAAACTATGGCTACACCTTC
>NA|TRBJ2-1|TRBV9|TRBD2
CASSVRLAGNEQFF
TGTGCCAGCAGCGTACGACTAGCGGGGAATGAGCAGTTCTTC
>NA|TRBJ1-1|TRBV7-9|NA
CASSLGTTGPVAFF
TGTGCCAGCAGCTTAGGGACTACGGGACCGGTGGCTTTCTTT
>NA|TRBJ1-2|TRBV7-9|TRBD1
CASSFGQDYGYTF
TGTGCCAGCAGCTTTGGACAGGACTATGGCTACACCTTC
>NA|TRBJ1-6|TRBV6-6|NA
CASKSTSYNSPLHF
TGTGCCAGCAAATCAACCTCCTATAATTCACCCCTCCACTTT
>few|TRBJ2-2|TRBV7-9|NA
CASSNGVNAGELFF
TGTGCCAGCAGCAACGGGGTGAACGCCGGGGAGCTGTTTTTT
>few|TRBJ2-3|TRBV25-1|NA
CASSESSGRSTDTQYF
TGTGCCAGCAGTGAATCGAGCGGGCGGAGCACAGATACGCAGTATTTT
>NA|TRBJ2-5|TRBV5-4|NA
CASSLDGPGTQYF
TGTGCCAGCAGCCTAGATGGCCCCGGGACCCAGTACTTC
>NA|TRBJ2-7|TRBV5-8|NA
CASSPRTLTYEQYF
TGTGCCAGCAGCCCCCGGACACTCACCTACGAGCAGTACTTC
>NA|TRBJ2-5|TRBV30|NA
CAWSRGQETQYF
TGTGCCTGGAGTAGGGGTCAAGAGACCCAGTACTTC
>once|TRBJ1-2|TRBV9|TRBD1
CASSDRGDYGYTF
TGTGCCAGCAGCGACAGGGGGGACTATGGCTACACCTTC
>NA|TRBJ1-4|TRBV5-1|NA
CASSFGGRLGNHEKLFF
TGCGCCAGCAGCTTCGGAGGCCGTCTGGGTAACCATGAAAAACTGTTTTTT
>NA|TRBJ1-1|TRBV6-5|TRBD1
CASRETGRTEAFF
TGTGCCAGCAGAGAGACAGGGCGGACTGAAGCTTTCTTT
>NA|TRBJ2-5|TRBV4-3|NA
CASSQDVDGEVGETQYF
TGCGCCAGCAGCCAAGACGTTGACGGCGAGGTTGGGGAGACCCAGTACTTC
>NA|TRBJ2-7|TRBV5-4|TRBD2
CASSLGSVSGRTFSYF
TGTGCCAGCAGCTTGGGAAGTGTGAGCGGGAGGACCTTTTCGTACTTC
>NA|TRBJ1-1|TRBV5-4|NA
CASSSLSRNTEAFF
TGTGCCAGCAGCTCGCTGTCCAGGAACACTGAAGCTTTCTTT
>NA|TRBJ2-7|TRBV6-5|NA
CASKAGGRTYEQYF
TGTGCCAGCAAGGCCGGGGGTCGTACCTACGAGCAGTACTTC
>NA|TRBJ2-7|TRBV7-9|TRBD2
CASSHPPTTSGSLNEQYF
TGTGCCAGCAGCCACCCCCCCACTACTAGCGGGAGTTTGAACGAGCAGTACTTC
>NA|TRBJ2-3|TRBV6-5|NA
CASSRGTSTDTQYF
TGTGCCAGCAGTAGGGGAACTAGCACAGATACGCAGTATTTT
>NA|TRBJ2-3|TRBV10-1|TRBD2
CASRGSGRSDTQYF
TGCGCCTCCCGGGGGAGCGGGAGGTCAGATACGCAGTATTTT
>NA|TRBJ2-5|TRBV19|NA
CASSGTLQETQYF
TGTGCCAGTAGCGGGACCCTTCAAGAGACCCAGTACTTC
>once|TRBJ1-1|TRBV5-1|TRBD1
CASSLGDSLNTEAFF
TGCGCCAGCAGCTTGGGGGACAGCTTGAACACTGAAGCTTTCTTT
>NA|TRBJ2-7|TRBV7-9|NA
CASSLARRQYEQYF
TGTGCCAGCAGCTTAGCGCGTCGACAGTACGAGCAGTACTTC
>NA|TRBJ1-1|TRBV6-5|NA
CASSYLQGNTEAFF
TGTGCCAGCAGTTACCTTCAGGGGAACACTGAAGCTTTCTTT
>NA|TRBJ1-4|TRBV10-3|NA
CATSPGKNEKLFF
TGTGCCACCTCACCAGGGAAAAATGAAAAACTGTTTTTT
>once|TRBJ2-1|TRBV6-5|NA
CASSSPVSEQFF
TGTGCCAGCAGTTCCCCGGTGTCGGAGCAGTTCTTC
>few|TRBJ2-7|TRBV6-5|NA
CASSYSLEQYF
TGTGCCAGCAGTTACAGCCTCGAGCAGTACTTC
>NA|TRBJ2-3|TRBV5-1|TRBD2
CASSLTGGLTDTQYF
TGCGCCAGCAGCTTAACGGGAGGGCTCACAGATACGCAGTATTTT
>NA|TRBJ1-5|TRBV29-1|NA
CSVGNRGNQPQHF
TGCAGCGTGGGAAACAGGGGCAATCAGCCCCAGCATTTT